This entry lists 14 T cell receptor beta chains sequenced from one sample in a study of CD8 T cells in ankylosing spondylitis (dated by TCRdb to about 2017). Library preparation was by 5' RACE. The sequencing machine was an Illumina HiSeq 2500. TCRdb reanalyzed the raw reads on its own, using fastp at Q25 for trimming and MiXCR for clone calling, and kept in-frame beta chains. Every distinct CDR3 protein forms one entry, paired with its most common genes and DNA. In all, the sample holds 30,000 to 35,000 distinct CDR3 sequences, and roughly 29% of those were seen once. The biggest ten clones account for under 60% of the sample. Sample: synovial fluid, either unsorted or a sorted T cell fraction (not recorded which). These receptors all stem from a male donor with ankylosing spondylitis.

V gene TRBV7-9 combines with J gene TRBJ1-1; D gene ambiguous. The V gene's germline CDR1 is SEHNR and CDR2 FQNEAQ (reference sequence). With 3 bases removed from V and 3 bases from J, the gap between germline ends came to 5 bases. This CDR3 has 12 amino acids. DNA of the CDR3: TGTGCCAGCAGCTTCGGCGACACTGAAGCTTTCTTT. Its translation: CASSFGDTEAFF.

This clonotype was found a few times. This chain joins TRBV5-1 and TRBJ2-5; tentative D call: TRBD2 (5 bases). Trimming took 1 base from V and 3 from J, leaving 16 bases between them. Germline V lookup: CDR1 SGHRS, CDR2 YFSETQ. This CDR3 is built from 16 residues. In DNA, the CDR3 is TGCGCCAGCAGCTTGACCAGGCCGTCCGGGGAAGAGACCCAGTACTTC. It specifies CASSLTRPSGEETQYF.

The chain couples TRBV27 to TRBJ2-7, with D possibly matching TRBD2 (5 bases). V was trimmed by 8 bases and J by 4 bases, leaving 18 bases between them. The germline V gene encodes CDR1 MNHEY and CDR2 SMNVEV (reference sequence). The CDR3 extends over 14 amino acids. CDR3 coding DNA: TGTGCCAGCGGCCCCAACGGGGTTGGGTACGAGCAGTACTTC. The encoded protein is CASGPNGVGYEQYF.

This clonotype was seen repeatedly, ten times or more. The rearrangement joins TRBV20-1 to TRBJ1-1; 11 bases are shared with TRBD1. The CDR3 is made up of 17 amino acids. V trimming: 1 base; J trimming: 5 bases; junction bases outside the gene matches: 12. Germline CDR1 is DFQATT and CDR2 is SNEGSKA (reference sequence). Here the CDR3 reads CSARAPVPDRGRTEAFF. The CDR3, as DNA: TGCAGTGCTAGAGCCCCGGTTCCGGACAGGGGGCGGACTGAAGCTTTCTTT.

This clonotype was observed once. The chain carries TRBV7-6 and TRBJ2-1; TRBD2 aligns across 7 bases. Unmatched junction bases numbered 7, after V lost 5 bases and J lost 0 bases. CDR3 size: 16 residues. Germline assignment: CDR1 SGHVS and CDR2 FNYEAQ. The CDR3 region has the DNA TGTGCCAGCAGCCTCCCGGCGGGAGACTCCTACAATGAGCAGTTCTTC. As protein: CASSLPAGDSYNEQFF.

This clonotype appeared once. This chain uses TRBV24-1 with TRBJ2-2; D ambiguous. Trimming cost V 9 bases and J 5 bases, with 9 bases left between them. The germline V gene encodes CDR1 KGHDR and CDR2 SFDVKD. The CDR3 is 12 residues long. The CDR3 protein is CATVDGTGELFF. The CDR3 region has the DNA TGTGCCACCGTCGATGGAACCGGGGAGCTGTTTTTT.

Points on this clonotype: No conserved phenylalanine or tryptophan is present at the end of the CDR3, so a read error is the likely explanation. J is TRBJ2-1 and V is TRBV2, with TRBD1 identical over 9 bases. Germline V lookup: CDR1 SNHLY, CDR2 FYNNEI. The J segment lost 4 bases and the V segment lost 10 bases, leaving 8 bases of the junction unmatched. The CDR3 totals 14 residues. The CDR3 nucleotides are TGTGCCACCGGGACAGGGTTGGGATACAATGAGCAGTTCATC. This sequence encodes CATGTGLGYNEQFI.

The chain carries TRBV11-1 and TRBJ2-3; a weak D match, TRBD2 (6 bases). Germline values: CDR1 SGHAT, CDR2 FQDESV (reference sequence). The CDR3 consists of 16 residues. The V end lost 1 base, the J end lost 2 bases, and 13 bases lay between the germline ends. CDR3 nucleotide sequence: TGTGCCAGCAGCTTAGACTCGGGAGAGTACACAGATACGCAGTATTTT. As protein: CASSLDSGEYTDTQYF.

This clonotype was picked up a small number of times. The CDR3 DNA reads TGTGCCAGTCACACAACAGGGGTGAAAGATACGCAGTATTTT. Amino acids: CASHTTGVKDTQYF. V and J are TRBV27 and TRBJ2-3, with TRBD1 identical over 7 bases. The CDR3 consists of 14 residues. Germline CDR1 reads MNHEY; CDR2 reads SMNVEV (reference sequence). V lost 9 bases, J lost 5 bases, and 11 bases stayed unmatched.

This clonotype came up a few times. The genes are TRBV5-6 and TRBJ2-6; D gene uncertain. V lost 4 bases to trimming and J lost 0 bases, with 8 bases between them. Germline V CDR1 and CDR2: SGHDT, YYEEEE. CDR3 length: 15 residues. CDR3 nucleotide sequence: TGTGCCAGCAGCGTGGAGACCTCTGGGGCCAACGTCCTGACTTTC. This sequence encodes CASSVETSGANVLTF.

The rearrangement links TRBV20-1 to TRBJ1-1; possible D gene TRBD1, 6 bases. From germline, CDR1 is DFQATT and CDR2 SNEGSKA (reference sequence). Trimming stripped 2 bases from V and 4 bases from J, with 11 bases between. The CDR3 has 13 residues. The CDR3 region has the DNA TGCAGTGCTAGACCCACAGGGATCACTGAAGCTTTCTTT. This sequence encodes CSARPTGITEAFF.

This clonotype has more than one count but fewer than ten. The chain uses TRBV2 and TRBJ2-2, with D possibly being TRBD2 (7 bases). This CDR3 is built from 15 residues. Germline loops: CDR1 SNHLY, CDR2 FYNNEI. V lost 3 bases to trimming and J lost 4 bases, with 12 bases between them. In DNA form, the CDR3 reads TGTGCCAGCAGTGAGGGGGGGCGAGGCACCGGGGAGCTGTTTTTT. Translated, it gives CASSEGGRGTGELFF.

This chain links TRBV12-3 or TRBV12-4 with TRBJ2-7, with D perhaps being TRBD1 or TRBD2 (5 bases each). This CDR3 region has 13 residues. V lost 7 bases to trimming and J lost 8 bases, with 18 bases between them. The CDR3 loop is CASTEGMSGQQYF. The CDR3 DNA reads TGTGCCAGCACCGAGGGGATGAGCGGACAGCAGTACTTC.

This clonotype was detected only a few times. The rearrangement links TRBV7-9 to TRBJ1-2; possibly TRBD1 for D (5 bases). Germline V gives CDR1 SEHNR, CDR2 FQNEAQ (reference sequence). The CDR3 is 14 amino acids. V was cut by 1 base and J by 6 bases, with 12 bases left in between. CDR3 region: CASSLGGGMDGYTF. The CDR3 coding sequence is TGTGCCAGCAGCTTAGGGGGCGGAATGGATGGCTACACCTTC.